What follows are 16 T cell receptor beta chains derived from one specimen sequenced in a study of blood T cell repertoires in COVID-19. Libraries were prepared by immunoSEQ multiplex PCR; TCRdb keeps only in-frame clonotypes and omits some of them. This table holds about 270,000 clones, 65% to 90% found once. The sample taken for sequencing was PBMCs or T cells enriched from blood (not recorded which). These receptors originate from a man aged 18 to 35 who had recovered from COVID-19.

This chain connects TRBV10-1 to TRBJ1-1; D may be TRBD1 (6 bases). V lost 2 bases to trimming and J lost 5 bases, with 9 bases between them. The germline V gene encodes CDR1 WNHNN and CDR2 SYGVQD (reference sequence). This CDR3 contains 13 residues. CDR3 nucleotide sequence: TGCGCCAGCAGTGAGACTACAGGGACTGAAGCTTTCTTT. Amino acids: CASSETTGTEAFF.

The rearrangement uses TRBV14 and TRBJ2-1; TRBD2 agrees at 7 bases. The germline gives CDR1 SGHDN, CDR2 FVKESK. The J segment lost 7 bases and the V segment lost 4 bases, leaving 19 bases of the junction unmatched. This CDR3 comprises 18 residues. The chain's CDR3 is CASSLASWRERRPNEQFF. The CDR3 nucleotides are TGTGCCAGCAGCCTCGCCTCTTGGCGGGAGAGACGTCCGAATGAGCAGTTCTTC.

The chain links TRBV10-1 to TRBJ2-2; D gene ambiguous. Germline loops: CDR1 WNHNN, CDR2 SYGVQD (reference sequence). CDR3 size: 15 residues. V was shortened by 3 bases and J by 5 bases, with 13 bases between the two germline ends. Here the CDR3 DNA reads TGCGCCAGCAGTGATCCCAGCTGGGCGACCGGGGAGCTGTTTTTT. Its translation is CASSDPSWATGELFF.

Note on this clone: The same CDR3 also results from other DNA sequences found in this sample. The chain links TRBV28 to TRBJ1-5; D is perhaps TRBD1 (5 bases). Germline V lookup: CDR1 MDHEN, CDR2 SYDVKM. The CDR3 loop spans 12 amino acids. The V end lost 4 bases, the J end lost 7 bases, and 8 bases lay between the germline ends. Here the CDR3 DNA reads TGTGCCAGCAGTTGGGGGGAACAGCCCCAGCATTTT. Translation: CASSWGEQPQHF.

DNA for the CDR3: TGTGCCAGCAGCTTGGGGTGGGGAGGACAGGGACCTGGCAATCAGCCCCAGCATTTT. As protein: CASSLGWGGQGPGNQPQHF. The chain couples TRBV5-6 to TRBJ1-5, with 8 bases fitting TRBD1. The CDR3 contains 19 residues. The germline CDR1 and CDR2 sequences are SGHDT and YYEEEE. The V segment lost 0 bases and the J segment 2 bases; nucleotides outside the gene matches: 13.

The J gene is TRBJ1-2, the V gene TRBV30; D call uncertain. The V gene's germline CDR1 is GTSNPN and CDR2 SVGIG (reference sequence). The CDR3 totals 13 residues. Trimming pared 3 bases from V and 0 bases from J, leaving 8 bases between. CDR3 in amino acids: CAWSSGSNYGYTF. The CDR3 DNA sequence: TGTGCCTGGAGCTCGGGATCTAACTATGGCTACACCTTC.

The chain carries TRBV5-1 and TRBJ2-2, with 14 bases fitting TRBD2. Trimming removed 3 bases from V and 5 bases from J; junction bases left unmatched: 9. This CDR3 comprises 18 residues. Germline V gene data show CDR1 as SGHRS and CDR2 as YFSETQ. The CDR3 loop is CASSSRLAGGPRTGELFF. The CDR3 bases are TGCGCCAGCAGCTCAAGACTAGCGGGAGGGCCGAGGACCGGGGAGCTGTTTTTT.

The rearrangement joins TRBV4-1 to TRBJ1-4, with D perhaps TRBD1 (5 bases). Germline values: CDR1 MGHRA, CDR2 YSYEKL. This CDR3 is 15 amino acids long. Trimming left V 4 bases short and J 0 bases short, with 9 bases between. CDR3 sequence reads: CASSRQGATNEKLFF. The CDR3 DNA follows: TGCGCCAGCAGCCGCCAGGGTGCAACTAATGAAAAACTGTTTTTT.

The chain couples TRBV27 to TRBJ2-3; TRBD2 might be the D (6 bases). Germline V gene lookup returns CDR1 MNHEY and CDR2 SMNVEV (reference sequence). V was pared by 7 bases and J by 0 bases, with 14 bases between. The CDR3 is made up of 15 amino acids. The DNA of the CDR3 is TGTGCCAGCATGACCCGTCGGGAGAGCACAGATACGCAGTATTTT. Its translation: CASMTRRESTDTQYF.

The CDR3: CASSLVGLAGGLSYNEQFF. Here the CDR3 DNA reads TGCGCCAGCAGCTTGGTGGGACTAGCGGGGGGCCTCTCCTACAATGAGCAGTTCTTC. The chain uses TRBV5-1 and TRBJ2-1, with 15 bases identical to TRBD2. Trimming took 0 bases from V and 0 from J; bases not matched to a gene: 4. Looked up from germline, CDR1 is SGHRS and CDR2 is YFSETQ. The CDR3 loop spans 19 amino acids.

The chain uses TRBV25-1 and TRBJ2-2; tentative D call: TRBD2 (6 bases). The length of the CDR3 is 16 residues. V shed 7 bases and J shed 0 bases, with 15 bases lying between them. Germline values: CDR1 MGHDK, CDR2 SYGVNS. The CDR3 DNA is TGTGCCAGCAAGTCCACGGACTATCCGAACACCGGGGAGCTGTTTTTT. Its protein product is CASKSTDYPNTGELFF. Full variable domain (rest looked up from reference TRBV25-1 and TRBJ2-2): EADIYQTPRYLVIGTGKKITLECSQTMGHDKMYWYQQDPGMELHLIHYSYGVNSTEKGDLSSESTVSRIRTEHFPLTLESARPSHTSQYLCASKSTDYPNTGELFFGEGSRLTVL.

J is TRBJ1-3 and V is TRBV27; D might be TRBD1 (5 bases). This CDR3 spans 15 amino acids. Per germline, CDR1 MNHEY and CDR2 SMNVEV (reference sequence). Trimming removed 0 bases at V and 1 base at J, with 7 bases between. The CDR3 reads CASSLSGGSGNTIYF. Written as DNA, the CDR3 is TGTGCCAGCAGTTTATCGGGGGGATCTGGAAACACCATATATTTT.

The rearrangement uses TRBV2 and TRBJ2-7; 8 bases are shared with TRBD2. Trimming took 2 bases from V and 0 from J; bases not matched to a gene: 3. The germline CDR1 and CDR2 sequences are SNHLY and FYNNEI. The CDR3 has 15 residues. CDR3 residues: CASSEISGVSYEQYF. The CDR3 region has the DNA TGTGCCAGCAGTGAAATTAGCGGGGTCTCCTACGAGCAGTACTTC. Supplemented by reference TRBV2 and TRBJ2-7, the full variable domain reads EPEVTQTPSHQVTQMGQEVILRCVPISNHLYFYWYRQILGQKVEFLVSFYNNEISEKSEIFDDQFSVERPDGSNFTLKIRSTKLEDSAMYFCASSEISGVSYEQYFGPGTRLTVT.

V is TRBV6-5 and J is TRBJ1-1; D is uncertain. The CDR3 is 13 residues long. Germline V gene sequence: CDR1 MNHEY, CDR2 SVGAGI. Between the trimmed V and J ends, which lost 8 bases and 2 bases, there was a span of 12 bases. The CDR3 DNA follows: TGTGCCAGCCCTGCGGTCCTCAACACTGAAGCTTTCTTT. Its protein product is CASPAVLNTEAFF.

This chain links TRBV2 with TRBJ2-5; perhaps TRBD2 as D (5 bases). CDR3 length: 15 amino acids. Between the trimmed V and J ends, which lost 1 base and 5 bases, there was a span of 14 bases. Per the germline V gene, CDR1 is SNHLY and CDR2 is FYNNEI. CDR3 DNA: TGTGCCAGCAGTGAAGGGGTCGGGGTTCGGGAGACCCAGTACTTC. Its translation is CASSEGVGVRETQYF.

The rearrangement uses TRBV5-1 and TRBJ2-1, with 9 nucleotides matching TRBD2. Germline V CDR1 and CDR2: SGHRS, YFSETQ. J gave up 5 bases and V 5 bases, and 11 bases lay outside the gene matches. This CDR3 has 16 amino acids. The CDR3 DNA reads as TGCGCCAGCAGTCCAATGCTAGCGGGACTGGACAATGAGCAGTTCTTC. This sequence encodes CASSPMLAGLDNEQFF.